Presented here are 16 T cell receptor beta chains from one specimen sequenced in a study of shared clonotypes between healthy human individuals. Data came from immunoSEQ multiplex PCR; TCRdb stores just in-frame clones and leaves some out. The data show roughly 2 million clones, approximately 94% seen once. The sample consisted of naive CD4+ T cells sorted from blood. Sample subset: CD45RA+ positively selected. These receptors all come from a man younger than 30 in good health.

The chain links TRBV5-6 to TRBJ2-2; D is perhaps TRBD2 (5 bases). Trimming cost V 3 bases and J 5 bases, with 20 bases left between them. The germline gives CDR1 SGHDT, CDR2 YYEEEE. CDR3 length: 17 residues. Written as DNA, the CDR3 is TGTGCCAGCAGCTCAACCCGTCAGCACAGCGGTACCGGGGAGCTGTTTTTT. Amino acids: CASSSTRQHSGTGELFF.

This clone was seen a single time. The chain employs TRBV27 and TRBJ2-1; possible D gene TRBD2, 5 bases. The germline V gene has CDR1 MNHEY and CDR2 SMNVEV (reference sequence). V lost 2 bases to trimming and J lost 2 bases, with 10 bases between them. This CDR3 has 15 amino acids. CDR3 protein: CASSLSRGPYNEQFF. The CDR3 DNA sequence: TGTGCCAGCAGTTTAAGTCGGGGTCCCTACAATGAGCAGTTCTTC.

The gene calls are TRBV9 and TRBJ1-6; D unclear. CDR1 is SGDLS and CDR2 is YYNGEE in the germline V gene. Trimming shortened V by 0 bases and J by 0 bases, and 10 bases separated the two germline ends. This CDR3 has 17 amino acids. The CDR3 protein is CASSVGTWSSYNSPLHF. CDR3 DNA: TGTGCCAGCAGCGTAGGGACGTGGAGCTCCTATAATTCACCCCTCCACTTT.

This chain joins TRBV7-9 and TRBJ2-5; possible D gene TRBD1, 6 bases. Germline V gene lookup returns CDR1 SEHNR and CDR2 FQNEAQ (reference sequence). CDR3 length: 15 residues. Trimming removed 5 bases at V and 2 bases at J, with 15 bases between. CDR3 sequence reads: CASSITGYHQETQYF. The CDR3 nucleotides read TGTGCCAGCAGCATCACAGGGTACCATCAAGAGACCCAGTACTTC.

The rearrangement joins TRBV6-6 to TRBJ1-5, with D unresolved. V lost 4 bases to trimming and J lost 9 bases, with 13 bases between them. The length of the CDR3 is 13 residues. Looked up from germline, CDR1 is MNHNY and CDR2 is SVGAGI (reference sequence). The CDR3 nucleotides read TGTGCCAGCAGTTCCGGATCTTTCAGGCCCCAGCATTTT. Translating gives CASSSGSFRPQHF.

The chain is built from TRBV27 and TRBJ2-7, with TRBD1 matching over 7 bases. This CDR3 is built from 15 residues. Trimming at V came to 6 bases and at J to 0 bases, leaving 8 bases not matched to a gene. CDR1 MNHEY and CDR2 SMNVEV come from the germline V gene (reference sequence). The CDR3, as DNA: TGTGCCAGCAGCACTTGGGACAGAAGCTCCTACGAGCAGTACTTC. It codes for CASSTWDRSSYEQYF.

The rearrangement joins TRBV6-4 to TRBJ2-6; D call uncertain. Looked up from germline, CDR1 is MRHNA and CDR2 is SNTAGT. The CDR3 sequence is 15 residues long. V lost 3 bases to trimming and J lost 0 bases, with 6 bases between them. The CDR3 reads CASSEQNSGANVLTF. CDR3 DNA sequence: TGTGCCAGCAGTGAGCAGAACTCTGGGGCCAACGTCCTGACTTTC.

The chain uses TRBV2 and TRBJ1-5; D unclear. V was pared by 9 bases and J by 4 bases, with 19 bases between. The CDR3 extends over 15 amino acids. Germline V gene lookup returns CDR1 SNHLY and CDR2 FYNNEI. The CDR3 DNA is TGTGCCAGTCGTGAGGTCCACACGCCGAATCAGCCCCAGCATTTT. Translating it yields CASREVHTPNQPQHF.

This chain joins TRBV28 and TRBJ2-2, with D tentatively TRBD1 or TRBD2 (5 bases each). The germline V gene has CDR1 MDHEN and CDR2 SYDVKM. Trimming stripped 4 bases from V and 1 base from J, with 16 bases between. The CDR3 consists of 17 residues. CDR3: CASSSQGMRVNTGELFF. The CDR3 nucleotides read TGTGCCAGCAGTTCTCAGGGAATGAGGGTGAACACCGGGGAGCTGTTTTTT. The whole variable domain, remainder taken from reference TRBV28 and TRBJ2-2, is DVKVTQSSRYLVKRTGEKVFLECVQDMDHENMFWYRQDPGLGLRLIYFSYDVKMKEKGDIPEGYSVSREKKERFSLILESASTNQTSMYLCASSSQGMRVNTGELFFGEGSRLTVL.

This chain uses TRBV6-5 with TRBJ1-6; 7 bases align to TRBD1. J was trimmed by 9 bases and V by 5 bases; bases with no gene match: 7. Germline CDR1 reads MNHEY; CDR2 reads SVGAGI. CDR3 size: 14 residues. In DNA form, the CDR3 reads TGTGCCAGCAGTCGACAGGGTCTGGGTTCACCCCTCCACTTT. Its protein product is CASSRQGLGSPLHF.

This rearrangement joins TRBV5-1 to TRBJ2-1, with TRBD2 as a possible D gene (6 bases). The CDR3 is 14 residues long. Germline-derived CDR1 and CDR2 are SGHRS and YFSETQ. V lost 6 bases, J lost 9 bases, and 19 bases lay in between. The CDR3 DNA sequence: TGCGCCAGCACGCGTATAGCGGAGGGGACTGAGCAGTTCTTC. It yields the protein CASTRIAEGTEQFF.

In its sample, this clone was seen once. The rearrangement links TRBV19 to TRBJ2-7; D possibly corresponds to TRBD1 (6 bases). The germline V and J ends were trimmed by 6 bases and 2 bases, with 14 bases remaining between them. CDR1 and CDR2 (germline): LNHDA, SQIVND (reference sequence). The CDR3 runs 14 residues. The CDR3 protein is CASRPLGQPYEQYF. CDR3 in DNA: TGTGCCAGTAGACCCCTGGGACAACCCTACGAGCAGTACTTC.

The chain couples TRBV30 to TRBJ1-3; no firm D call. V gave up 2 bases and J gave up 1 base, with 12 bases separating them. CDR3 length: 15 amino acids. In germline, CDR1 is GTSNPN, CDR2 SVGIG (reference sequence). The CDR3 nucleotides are TGTGCCTGGAGTCCCCTTATCCATTCTGGAAACACCATATATTTT. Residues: CAWSPLIHSGNTIYF.

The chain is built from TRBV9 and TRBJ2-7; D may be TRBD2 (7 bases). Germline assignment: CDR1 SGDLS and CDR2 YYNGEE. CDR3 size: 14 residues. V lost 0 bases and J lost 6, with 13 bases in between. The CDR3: CASSVGGEGGEQYF. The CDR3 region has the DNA TGTGCCAGCAGCGTAGGAGGGGAGGGGGGCGAGCAGTACTTC.

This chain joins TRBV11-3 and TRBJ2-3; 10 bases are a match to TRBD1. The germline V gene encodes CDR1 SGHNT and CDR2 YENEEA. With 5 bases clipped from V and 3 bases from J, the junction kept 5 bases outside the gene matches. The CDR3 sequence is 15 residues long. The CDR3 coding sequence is TGTGCCAGCAGCGGACAGGGGGGTTTGACAGATACGCAGTATTTT. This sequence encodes CASSGQGGLTDTQYF. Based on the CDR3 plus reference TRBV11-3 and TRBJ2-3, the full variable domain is EAGVVQSPRYKIIEKKQPVAFWCNPISGHNTLYWYLQNLGQGPELLIRYENEEAVDDSQLPKDRFSAERLKGVDSTLKIQPAELGDSAVYLCASSGQGGLTDTQYFGPGTRLTVL.

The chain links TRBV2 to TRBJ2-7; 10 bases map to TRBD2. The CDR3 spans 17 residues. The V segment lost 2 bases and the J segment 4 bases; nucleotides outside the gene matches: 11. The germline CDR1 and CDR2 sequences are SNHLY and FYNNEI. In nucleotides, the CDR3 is TGTGCCAGCAGTGAAACGGTCGCTGCTAGCGGGAGATACGAGCAGTACTTC. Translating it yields CASSETVAASGRYEQYF.